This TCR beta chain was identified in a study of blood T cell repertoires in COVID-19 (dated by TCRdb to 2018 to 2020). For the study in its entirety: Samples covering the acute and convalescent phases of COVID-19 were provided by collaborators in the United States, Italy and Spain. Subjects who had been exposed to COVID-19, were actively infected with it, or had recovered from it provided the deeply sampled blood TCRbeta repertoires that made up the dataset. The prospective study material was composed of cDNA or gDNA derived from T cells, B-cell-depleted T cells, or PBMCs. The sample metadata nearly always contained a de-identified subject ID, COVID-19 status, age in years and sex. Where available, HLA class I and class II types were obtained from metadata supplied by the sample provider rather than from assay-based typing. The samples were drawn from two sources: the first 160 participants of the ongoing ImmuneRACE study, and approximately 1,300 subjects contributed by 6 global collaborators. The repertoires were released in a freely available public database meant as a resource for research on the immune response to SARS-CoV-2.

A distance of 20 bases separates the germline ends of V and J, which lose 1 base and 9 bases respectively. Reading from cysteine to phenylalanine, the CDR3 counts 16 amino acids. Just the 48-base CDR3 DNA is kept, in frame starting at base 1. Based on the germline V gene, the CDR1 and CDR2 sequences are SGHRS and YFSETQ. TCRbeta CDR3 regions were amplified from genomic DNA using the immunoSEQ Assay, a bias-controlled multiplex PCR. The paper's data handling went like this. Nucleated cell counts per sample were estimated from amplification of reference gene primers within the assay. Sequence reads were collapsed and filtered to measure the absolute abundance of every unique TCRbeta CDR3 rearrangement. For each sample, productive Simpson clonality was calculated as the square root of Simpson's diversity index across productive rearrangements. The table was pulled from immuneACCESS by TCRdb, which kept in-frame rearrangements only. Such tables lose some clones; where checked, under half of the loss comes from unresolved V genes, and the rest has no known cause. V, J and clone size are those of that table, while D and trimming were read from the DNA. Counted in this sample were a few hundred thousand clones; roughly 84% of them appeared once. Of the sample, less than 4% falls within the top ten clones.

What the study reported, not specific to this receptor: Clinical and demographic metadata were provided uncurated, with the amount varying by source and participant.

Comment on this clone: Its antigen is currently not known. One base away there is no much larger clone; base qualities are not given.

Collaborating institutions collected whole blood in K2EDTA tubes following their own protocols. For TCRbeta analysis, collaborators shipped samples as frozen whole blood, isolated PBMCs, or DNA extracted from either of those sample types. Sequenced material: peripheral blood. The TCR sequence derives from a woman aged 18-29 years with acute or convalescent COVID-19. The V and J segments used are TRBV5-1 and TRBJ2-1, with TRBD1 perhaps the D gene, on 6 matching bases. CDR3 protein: CASSLNTGSSFSEQFF. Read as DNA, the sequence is TGCGCCAGCAGCTTGAACACAGGGAGCTCTTTTAGTGAGCAGTTCTTC.